Given below is one TCR beta chain in context. The data were taken from a study of blood T cell repertoires in COVID-19. Study at large: Italy, Spain and the United States were the sources of the convalescent and acute COVID-19 samples.

There are 14 residues in the CDR3. CDR1 and CDR2 (germline): SNHLY, FYNNEI. V was clipped by 9 bases and J by 4 bases, with 15 bases between them. The assay was immunoSEQ multiplex PCR, and TCRdb's table has in-frame clones only and misses some. The top ten hold roughly 6% of the sample, which has fewer than 130,000 clones, 69% seen once. The chain has TRBV2 and TRBJ2-2; tentatively, D is TRBD2 (5 bases). Material: peripheral blood. The clonotype originates from a man older than 75 with acute or convalescent COVID-19. The CDR3 nucleotides read TGTGCCAGTCTCGGGATTTCGGGCACCGGGGAGCTGTTTTTT. As protein: CASLGISGTGELFF.